The clone carrying this TCR beta chain was seen more than once but under ten times. Its antigen is unknown. This sample was included in a study of shared clonotypes between healthy human individuals. Libraries were prepared by immunoSEQ multiplex PCR; TCRdb keeps only in-frame clonotypes and omits some of them. The profile shows over 850,000 clones, approximately 80% of them singletons. Whole-study findings and limits: A handful of donors shared about 5% of their naive CD4 clonotypes. Generation of non-shared clonotypes was less probable than generation of clonotypes shared by all four donors.

V shed 4 bases and J 7 bases; nucleotides not matched to a gene: 8. CDR3 size: 14 residues. Germline V gives CDR1 SGHVS, CDR2 FNYEAQ. The gene calls are TRBV7-6 and TRBJ2-3, with TRBD1 matching 7 bases. The TCR comes from a man between 18 and 29 years old in good health. Some clones in this sample may be carry-over from other donors' samples. Sequenced sample: memory CD4+ T cells from PBMCs. Subset specified: CD45RA-negative fraction. The CDR3 sequence: CASSSLDRTYTQYF. The CDR3 DNA reads TGTGCCAGCAGCTCCTTGGACAGGACCTATACGCAGTATTTT. Looking up the rest from reference TRBV7-6 and TRBJ2-3 gives the full variable domain: GAGVSQSPRYKVTKRGQDVALRCDPISGHVSLYWYRQALGQGPEFLTYFNYEAQQDKSGLPNDRFSAERPEGSISTLTIQRTEQRDSAMYRCASSSLDRTYTQYFGPGTRLTVL.